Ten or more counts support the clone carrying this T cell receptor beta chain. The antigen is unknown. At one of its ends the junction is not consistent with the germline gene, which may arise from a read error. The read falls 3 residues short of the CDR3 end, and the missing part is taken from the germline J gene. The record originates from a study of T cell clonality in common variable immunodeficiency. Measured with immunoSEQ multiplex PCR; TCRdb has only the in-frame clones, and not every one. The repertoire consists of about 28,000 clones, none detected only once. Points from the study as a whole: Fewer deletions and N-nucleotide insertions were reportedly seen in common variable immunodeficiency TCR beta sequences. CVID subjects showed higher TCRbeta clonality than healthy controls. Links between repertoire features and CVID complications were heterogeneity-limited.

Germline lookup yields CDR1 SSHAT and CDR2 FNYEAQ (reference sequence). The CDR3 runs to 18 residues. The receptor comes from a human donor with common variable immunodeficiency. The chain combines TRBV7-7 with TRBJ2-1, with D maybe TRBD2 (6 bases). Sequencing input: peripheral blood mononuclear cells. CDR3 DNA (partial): TGTGCTAGCAGTCGTTACCCGGGACTTACGAACTCCTACAATGAG. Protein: CASSRYPGLTNSYNE. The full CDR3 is CASSRYPGLTNSYNEQFF.